At least ten counts were recorded for the clone carrying this TCR beta chain. Its antigen is not identified. Time point defined: newly diagnosed GD, antithyroid drugs for less than 3 months. The TCR library was made from RNA extracted from PBMCs. This CDR3 comprises 15 residues. Deletions cut 6 bases from V and 3 bases from J, with 17 bases between. Germline CDR1 and CDR2: SGHTA and FQGNSA. These data are taken from a study of regulatory T cells in long-lasting Graves disease. CDR3 regions were amplified by Arm-PCR using iRepertoire HTBI primers to build TCR beta libraries. TCRdb processed the multiplex PCR reads anew with MiXCR; each CDR3 protein has one entry. This sample yields hundreds of thousands of distinct CDR3 sequences, of which roughly 15% are seen a single time; around 19% belongs to the top ten. Findings and caveats of the study: Favoring TRBV28, TRBJ1-2 and TRBJ2-5 was a feature seen in persistent disease.

The data also belong to a second study, concerning T cells in Graves' hyperthyroidism and ophthalmopathy. That study reports: The diagnoses drew upon clinical symptoms, serum thyroxine and TRAb, thyroid ultrasound and orbital computed tomography.

This chain connects TRBV7-2 to TRBJ2-5, with D possibly being TRBD1 or TRBD2 (5 bases each). The sample consisted of peripheral blood mononuclear cells (PBMCs), taken at new diagnosis, from a patient treated with antithyroid drugs. The source of this sequence is a woman aged 30 to 39 with Graves disease. CDR3 sequence reads: CASSPSWWGKETQYF. For the CDR3, the DNA is TGTGCCAGCAGTCCAAGTTGGTGGGGGAAAGAGACCCAGTACTTC.